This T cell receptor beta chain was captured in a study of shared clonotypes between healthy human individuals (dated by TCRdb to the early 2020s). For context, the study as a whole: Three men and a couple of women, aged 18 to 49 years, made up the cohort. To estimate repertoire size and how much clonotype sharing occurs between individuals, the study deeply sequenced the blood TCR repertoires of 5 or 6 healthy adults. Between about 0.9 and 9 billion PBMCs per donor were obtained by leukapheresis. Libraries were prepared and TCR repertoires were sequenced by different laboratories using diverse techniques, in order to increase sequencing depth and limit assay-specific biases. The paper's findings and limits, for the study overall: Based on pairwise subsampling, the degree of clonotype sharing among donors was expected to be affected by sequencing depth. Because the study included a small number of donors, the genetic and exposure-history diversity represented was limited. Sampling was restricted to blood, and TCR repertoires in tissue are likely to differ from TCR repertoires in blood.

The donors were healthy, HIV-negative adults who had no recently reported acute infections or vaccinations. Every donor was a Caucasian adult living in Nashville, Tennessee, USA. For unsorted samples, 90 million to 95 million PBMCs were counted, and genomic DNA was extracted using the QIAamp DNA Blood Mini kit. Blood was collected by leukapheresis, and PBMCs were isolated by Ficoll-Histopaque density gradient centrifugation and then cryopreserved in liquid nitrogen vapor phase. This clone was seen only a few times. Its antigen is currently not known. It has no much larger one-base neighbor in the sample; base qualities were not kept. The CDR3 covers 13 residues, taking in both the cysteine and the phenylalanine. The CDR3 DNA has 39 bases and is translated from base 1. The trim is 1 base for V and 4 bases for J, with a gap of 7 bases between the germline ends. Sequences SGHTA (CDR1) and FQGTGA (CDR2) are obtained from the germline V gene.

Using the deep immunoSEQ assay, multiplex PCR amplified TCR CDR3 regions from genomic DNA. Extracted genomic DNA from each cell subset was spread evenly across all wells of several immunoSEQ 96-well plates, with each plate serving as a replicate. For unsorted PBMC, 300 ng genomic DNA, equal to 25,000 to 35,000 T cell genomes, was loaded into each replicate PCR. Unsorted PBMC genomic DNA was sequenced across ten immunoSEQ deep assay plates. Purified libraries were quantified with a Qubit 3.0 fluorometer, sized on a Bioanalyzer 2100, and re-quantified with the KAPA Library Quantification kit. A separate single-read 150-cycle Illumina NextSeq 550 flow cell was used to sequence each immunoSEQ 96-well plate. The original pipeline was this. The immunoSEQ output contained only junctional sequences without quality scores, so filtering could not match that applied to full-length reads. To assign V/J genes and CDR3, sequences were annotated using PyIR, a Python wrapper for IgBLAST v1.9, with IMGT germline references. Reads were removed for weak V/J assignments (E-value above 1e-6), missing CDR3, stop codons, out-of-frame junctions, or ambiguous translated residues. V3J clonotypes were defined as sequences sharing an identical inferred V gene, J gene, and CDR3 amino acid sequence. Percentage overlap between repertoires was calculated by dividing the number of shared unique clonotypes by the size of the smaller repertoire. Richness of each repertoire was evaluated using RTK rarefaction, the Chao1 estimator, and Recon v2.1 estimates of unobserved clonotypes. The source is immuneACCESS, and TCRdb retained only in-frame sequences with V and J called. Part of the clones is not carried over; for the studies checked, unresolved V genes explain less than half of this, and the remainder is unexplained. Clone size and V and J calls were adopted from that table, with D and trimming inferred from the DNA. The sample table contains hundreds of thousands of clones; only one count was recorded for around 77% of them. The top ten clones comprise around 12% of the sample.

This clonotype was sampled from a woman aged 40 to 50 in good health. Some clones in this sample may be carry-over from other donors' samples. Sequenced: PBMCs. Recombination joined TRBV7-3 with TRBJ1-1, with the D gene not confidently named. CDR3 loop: CASSLRFSTEAFF. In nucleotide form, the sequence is TGTGCCAGCAGCTTAAGGTTTAGCACTGAAGCTTTCTTT.